A single sample gave rise to the 3 T cell receptor beta chains below, sequenced in a study of regulatory T cells in long-lasting Graves disease. HTBI primers from iRepertoire and Arm-PCR of CDR3 regions yielded the TCR beta libraries. TCRdb re-derived calls from the multiplex PCR reads in MiXCR, one entry per CDR3 protein. Altogether roughly 440,000 distinct CDR3 sequences are present, about 16% being singletons, with the ten largest covering 23%. Stated time point: newly diagnosed GD, antithyroid drugs for less than 3 months. Researchers made the TCR library from RNA that was extracted from PBMCs. This same sample was also part of a study on T cells in Graves' hyperthyroidism and ophthalmopathy.

The input for sequencing was peripheral blood mononuclear cells (PBMCs), taken at new diagnosis, from a patient treated with antithyroid drugs. These receptors all stem from a woman aged 18-35 years with Graves disease.

This clonotype was seen a few times. The J gene is TRBJ2-1, the V gene TRBV29-1, with unresolved D. The DNA end is more similar to TRBJ2-5, so the J call may be wrong. The CDR3 contains 10 residues. CDR1 and CDR2 (germline): SQVTM, ANQGSEA. CDR3 loop: CSVVVETQYF. The CDR3 DNA reads TGCAGCGTTGTTGTGGAGACCCAGTACTTC.

This clonotype was recorded at least ten times. This chain connects TRBV11-2 to TRBJ2-1, with 10 bases aligning to TRBD2. The junction had 5 bases not matched to a gene; V was cut back by 2 bases and J by 4 bases. The CDR3 totals 16 residues. CDR1 is SGHAT and CDR2 is FQNNGV in the germline V gene. The CDR3 region is CASSLINSGRYNEQFF. For the CDR3, the DNA is TGTGCCAGCAGCTTAATTAATAGCGGGAGGTACAATGAGCAGTTCTTC.

This clonotype was seen many times. The chain links TRBV7-2 to TRBJ2-7; perhaps TRBD1 as D (6 bases). This CDR3 contains 14 residues. The V gene's germline CDR1 is SGHTA and CDR2 FQGNSA. V lost 2 bases and J 5 bases, leaving 13 bases between the germline ends. The CDR3 bases are TGTGCCAGCAGCTTATCCGGCAGGGGAGACGAGCAGTACTTC. Amino acid sequence: CASSLSGRGDEQYF.